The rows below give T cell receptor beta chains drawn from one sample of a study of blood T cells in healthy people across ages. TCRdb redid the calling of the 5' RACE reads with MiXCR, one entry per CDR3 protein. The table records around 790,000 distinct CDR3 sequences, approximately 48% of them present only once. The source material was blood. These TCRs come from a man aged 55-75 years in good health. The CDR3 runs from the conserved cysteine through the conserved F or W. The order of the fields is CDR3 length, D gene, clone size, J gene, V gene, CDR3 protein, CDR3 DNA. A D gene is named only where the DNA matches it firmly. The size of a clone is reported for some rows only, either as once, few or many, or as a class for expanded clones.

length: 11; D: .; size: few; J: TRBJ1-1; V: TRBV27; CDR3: CASSTGTEAFF; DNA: TGTGCCAGCAGTACAGGTACTGAAGCTTTCTTT
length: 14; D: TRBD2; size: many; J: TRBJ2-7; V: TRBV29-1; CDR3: CSVVLAAYSYEQYF; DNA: TGCAGCGTTGTTCTAGCGGCCTACTCCTACGAGCAGTACTTC
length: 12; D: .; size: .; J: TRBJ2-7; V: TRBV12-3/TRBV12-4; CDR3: CASSIQGFEQYF; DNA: TGTGCCAGCAGCATACAGGGTTTCGAGCAGTACTTC
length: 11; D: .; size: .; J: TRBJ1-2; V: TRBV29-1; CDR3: CSVVEDYGYTF; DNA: TGCAGCGTTGTCGAGGACTATGGCTACACCTTC
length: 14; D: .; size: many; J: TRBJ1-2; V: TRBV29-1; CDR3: CSVEAGGRGYGYTF; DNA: TGCAGCGTTGAAGCTGGAGGCAGGGGCTATGGCTACACCTTC
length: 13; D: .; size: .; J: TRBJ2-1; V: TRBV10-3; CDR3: CAINEPGLDEQFF; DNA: TGTGCCATCAACGAGCCTGGGCTCGATGAGCAGTTCTTC
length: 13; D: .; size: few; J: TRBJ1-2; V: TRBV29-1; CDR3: CSVETGLGYGYTF; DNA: TGCAGCGTTGAAACAGGGCTCGGCTATGGCTACACCTTC
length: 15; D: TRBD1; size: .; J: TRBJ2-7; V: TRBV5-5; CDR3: CASSLRQGAIYEQYF; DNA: TGTGCCAGCAGCTTGCGGCAGGGGGCCATCTACGAGCAGTACTTC
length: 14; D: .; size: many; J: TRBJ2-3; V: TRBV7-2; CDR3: CASSLARGRDTQYF; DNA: TGTGCCAGCAGCTTAGCGCGGGGGCGCGATACGCAGTATTTT
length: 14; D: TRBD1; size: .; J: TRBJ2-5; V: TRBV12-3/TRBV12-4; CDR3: CASSGQGVLETQYF; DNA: TGTGCCAGCAGTGGACAGGGGGTGTTAGAGACCCAGTACTTC
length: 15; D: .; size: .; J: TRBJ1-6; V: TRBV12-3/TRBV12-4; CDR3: CASSPTGRRHSPLHF; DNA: TGTGCCAGCAGTCCCACAGGGCGTCGTCATTCACCCCTCCACTTT
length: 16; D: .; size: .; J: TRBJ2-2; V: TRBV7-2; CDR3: CASSLDPVANTGELFF; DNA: TGTGCCAGCAGCTTAGATCCCGTCGCGAACACCGGGGAGCTGTTTTTT
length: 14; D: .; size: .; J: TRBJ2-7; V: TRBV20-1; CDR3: CGAQGVGASYEQYF; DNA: TGCGGTGCCCAAGGTGTGGGAGCCTCCTACGAGCAGTACTTC
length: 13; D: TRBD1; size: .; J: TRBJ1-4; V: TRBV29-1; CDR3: CSAKQGSNEKLFF; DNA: TGCAGCGCAAAACAGGGGTCTAATGAAAAACTGTTTTTT
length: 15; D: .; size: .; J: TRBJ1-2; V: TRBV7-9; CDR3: CASSVGFLDSYGYTF; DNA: TGTGCCAGCAGCGTCGGGTTCTTAGACTCCTATGGCTACACCTTC
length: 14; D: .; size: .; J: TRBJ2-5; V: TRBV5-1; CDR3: CAGSTAGYQETQYF; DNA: TGCGCCGGCAGCACCGCAGGGTACCAAGAGACCCAGTACTTC
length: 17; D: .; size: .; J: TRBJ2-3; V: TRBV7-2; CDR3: CASSTRRSGVLTDTQYF; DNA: TGTGCCAGCAGCACGAGACGATCTGGGGTCCTCACAGATACGCAGTATTTT
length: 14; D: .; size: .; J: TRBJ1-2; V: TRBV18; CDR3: CASSPGRSTDGYTF; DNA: TGTGCCAGCTCACCAGGAAGGTCGACGGATGGCTACACCTTC
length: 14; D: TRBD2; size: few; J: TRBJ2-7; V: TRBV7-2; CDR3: CASTLGLGSYEQYF; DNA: TGTGCCAGCACCCTTGGACTAGGCTCCTACGAGCAGTACTTC
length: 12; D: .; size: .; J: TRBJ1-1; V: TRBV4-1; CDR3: CASRQRNTEAFF; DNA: TGCGCCAGCAGGCAACGGAACACTGAAGCTTTCTTT
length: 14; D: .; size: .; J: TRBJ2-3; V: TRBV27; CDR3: CASGLVAATDTQYF; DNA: TGTGCCAGCGGACTGGTAGCGGCTACAGATACGCAGTATTTT
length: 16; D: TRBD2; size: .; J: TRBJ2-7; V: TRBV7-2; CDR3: CASSPGGILASYEQYF; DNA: TGTGCCAGCAGCCCGGGGGGGATCCTCGCATCCTACGAGCAGTACTTC
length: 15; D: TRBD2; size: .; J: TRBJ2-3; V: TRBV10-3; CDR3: CATQPHSGFTDTQYF; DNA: TGTGCCACCCAGCCGCATAGCGGGTTCACAGATACGCAGTATTTT
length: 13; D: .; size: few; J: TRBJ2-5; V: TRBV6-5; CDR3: CASQPGGTESGYF; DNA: TGTGCCAGCCAACCAGGCGGGACAGAGAGTGGGTACTTC
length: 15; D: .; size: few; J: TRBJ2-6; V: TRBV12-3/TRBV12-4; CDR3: CASSSPNSGANVLTF; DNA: TGTGCCAGCAGTTCGCCGAACTCTGGGGCCAACGTCCTGACTTTC
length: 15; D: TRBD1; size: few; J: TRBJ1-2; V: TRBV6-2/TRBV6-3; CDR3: CASREGTGDSYGYTF; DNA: TGTGCCAGTCGAGAAGGGACAGGGGATTCCTATGGCTACACCTTC
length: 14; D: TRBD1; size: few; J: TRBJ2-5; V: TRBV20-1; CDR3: CSATGTGVQETQYF; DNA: TGCAGTGCTACCGGGACAGGGGTACAAGAGACCCAGTACTTC
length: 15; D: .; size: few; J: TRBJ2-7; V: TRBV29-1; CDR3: CSVEAGAGGYYEQYF; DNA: TGCAGCGTTGAAGCGGGGGCAGGGGGATACTACGAGCAGTACTTC
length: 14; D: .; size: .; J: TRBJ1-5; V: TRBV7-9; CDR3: CASSDSLSNQPQHF; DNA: TGTGCCAGCTCCGACAGTCTAAGCAATCAGCCCCAGCATTTT
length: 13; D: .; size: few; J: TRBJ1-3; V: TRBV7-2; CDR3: CASSGEGGNTIYF; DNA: TGTGCCAGCAGTGGAGAAGGTGGAAACACCATATATTTT
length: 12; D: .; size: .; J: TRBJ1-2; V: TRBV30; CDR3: CAWSPTARGYTF; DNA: TGTGCCTGGAGTCCGACAGCCCGTGGCTACACCTTC
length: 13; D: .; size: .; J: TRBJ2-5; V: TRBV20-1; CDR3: CSARDLLQETQYF; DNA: TGCAGTGCTAGAGATTTACTTCAAGAGACCCAGTACTTC
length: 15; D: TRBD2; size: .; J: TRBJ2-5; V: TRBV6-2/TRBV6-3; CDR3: CASSYERGPDNEQYF; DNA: TGTGCCAGCAGTTACGAGCGGGGGCCTGACAATGAGCAGTACTTC
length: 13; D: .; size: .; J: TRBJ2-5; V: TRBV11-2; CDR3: CASSVGHAETQYF; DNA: TGTGCCAGCAGCGTAGGACACGCAGAGACCCAGTACTTC
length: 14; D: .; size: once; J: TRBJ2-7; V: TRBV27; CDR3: CASSLRRAPYEQYF; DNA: TGTGCCAGCAGTTTAAGGAGGGCCCCCTACGAGCAGTACTTC
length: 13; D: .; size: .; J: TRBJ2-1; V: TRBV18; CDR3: CASSPVAQLEQFF; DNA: TGTGCCAGCTCACCAGTAGCACAACTTGAGCAGTTCTTC
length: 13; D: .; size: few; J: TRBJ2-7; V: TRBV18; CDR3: CASSPRGTHEQYF; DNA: TGTGCCAGCTCACCACGAGGGACCCACGAGCAGTACTTC
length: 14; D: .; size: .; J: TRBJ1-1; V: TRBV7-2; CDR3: CASRPPVGYTEAFF; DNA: TGTGCCAGCAGACCCCCCGTGGGGTACACTGAAGCTTTCTTT
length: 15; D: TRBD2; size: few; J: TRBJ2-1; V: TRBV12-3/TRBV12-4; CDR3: CASSLTSGAHNEQFF; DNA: TGTGCCAGCAGTCTCACTAGCGGGGCACACAATGAGCAGTTCTTC
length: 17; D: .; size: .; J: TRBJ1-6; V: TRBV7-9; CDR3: CASSLVTGWGGNSPLHF; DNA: TGTGCTAGCAGCTTAGTGACGGGTTGGGGCGGAAATTCACCCCTCCACTTT
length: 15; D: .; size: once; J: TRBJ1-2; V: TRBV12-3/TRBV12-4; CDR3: CASSPRAFLSYGYTF; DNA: TGTGCCAGCAGTCCACGGGCCTTCCTCAGCTATGGCTACACCTTC
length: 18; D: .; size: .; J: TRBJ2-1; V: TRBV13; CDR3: CASSPNVGQTSSYNEQFF; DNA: TGTGCCAGCAGCCCAAATGTAGGACAGACAAGCTCCTACAATGAGCAGTTCTTC
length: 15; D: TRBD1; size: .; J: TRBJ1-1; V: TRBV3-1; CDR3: CASSQVPGGVTEAFF; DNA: TGTGCCAGCAGCCAAGTTCCAGGGGGTGTTACTGAAGCTTTCTTT
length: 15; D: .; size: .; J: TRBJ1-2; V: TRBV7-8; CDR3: CASSPGGGGMFGYTF; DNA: TGTGCCAGCAGCCCCGGGGGGGGCGGAATGTTCGGCTACACCTTC
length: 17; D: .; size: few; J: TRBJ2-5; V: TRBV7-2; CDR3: CASSDRDWERVGETQYF; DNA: TGTGCCAGCAGCGACCGGGACTGGGAAAGGGTTGGGGAGACCCAGTACTTC
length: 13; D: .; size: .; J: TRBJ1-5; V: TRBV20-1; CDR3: CSARRTGNQPQHF; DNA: TGCAGTGCTAGAAGGACGGGCAATCAGCCCCAGCATTTT